This T cell receptor (beta chain) is drawn from a study of cytomegalovirus exposure and HLA in healthy donors. Overall study: An analysis done earlier identified about 100 million unique TCR beta sequences from about 179 million T cells.

In the case of this clone: As yet, its antigen is unknown.

Points from the study as a whole: Researchers reported in a later analysis that common viral pathogens appeared linked to several top clusters.

The germline V gene has CDR1 MNHEY and CDR2 SVGAGI. This CDR3 region has 15 residues. V shed 7 bases and J shed 7 bases, with 22 bases lying between them. PCR was performed using 60 Vbeta and 13 Jbeta primers. Sequenced by immunoSEQ multiplex PCR; TCRdb stores in-frame clones only, minus some. The repertoire consists of some 200,000 clones, with approximately 70% occurring once and the leading ten covering 1.5% to 2%. The chain uses TRBV6-5 and TRBJ1-2; no firm D call. This sequence was found in a woman aged 25 to 45 in good health and CMV-seronegative. What was sequenced was PBMCs. This CDR3 reads CASKRGQSLYRGYTF. CDR3 nucleotide sequence: TGTGCCAGCAAGCGCGGGCAGAGCCTCTATCGTGGCTACACCTTC.